Sequencing of this TCR beta chain was carried out in a study of control samples from healthy donors and cancer patients. The table came from immunoSEQ multiplex PCR; TCRdb's copy has only in-frame clones and leaves some out. Among just over 150,000 clones listed, about 94% were seen once. This clone came up once. The CDR3 extends over 15 amino acids. Looked up from germline, CDR1 is LNHDA and CDR2 is SQIVND (reference sequence). V was trimmed by 9 bases and J by 5 bases, leaving 20 bases between them. The TCR sequence derives from a man aged 50 to 59 in good health. The sequenced sample was blood. The chain uses TRBV19 and TRBJ1-5, with a weak D call TRBD1 (6 bases). The CDR3 loop reads CASTRGRGLDQPQHF. CDR3 nucleotides: TGTGCCAGCACTAGAGGTCGGGGGCTAGATCAGCCCCAGCATTTT.